The rows below give T cell receptor beta chains drawn from one sample of a study of post-analysis software for immune sequencing data. TCRdb re-derived calls from the PCR reads in MiXCR, one entry per CDR3 protein. The sample includes 170,000 or so distinct CDR3 sequences, roughly 30% of them seen just once. Sequencing was carried out using blood. Receptors originate from a girl between 5 and 17 years old with multiple sclerosis. Each CDR3 is given with its conserved first and last residue. The D gene is left open where the match is weak. The size field is filled for only some rows; it gives once, few, many or a size class.

abundance: .
d_gene: .
j_gene: TRBJ1-6
len: 14
v_gene: TRBV27
CDR3nt: TGTGCCAGCAGATTGACGGGAAATAATTCACCCCCCCACTTT
CDR3aa: CASRLTGNNSPPHF

abundance: .
d_gene: TRBD1
j_gene: TRBJ1-4
len: 15
v_gene: TRBV12-3/TRBV12-4
CDR3nt: TGTGCCAGCAGAGGACAGGGGAGAACTAGTGAAAAACTGTTTTTT
CDR3aa: CASRGQGRTSEKLFF

abundance: .
d_gene: TRBD2
j_gene: TRBJ2-1
len: 14
v_gene: TRBV3-1
CDR3nt: TGTGCCAGCACCACGGGACTAGCGGTTAATGAGCAGTTCTTC
CDR3aa: CASTTGLAVNEQFF

abundance: many
d_gene: .
j_gene: TRBJ2-1
len: 14
v_gene: TRBV12-3/TRBV12-4
CDR3nt: TGTGCCAGCAGTTTCATGATGGCAGACAATGAGCAGTTCTTC
CDR3aa: CASSFMMADNEQFF

abundance: .
d_gene: .
j_gene: TRBJ2-3
len: 17
v_gene: TRBV12-3/TRBV12-4
CDR3nt: TGTGCCAGCAGTCCATTTTATTCCGCGGCAAGCACAGATGCGCAGTATTTT
CDR3aa: CASSPFYSAASTDAQYF

abundance: .
d_gene: .
j_gene: TRBJ2-2
len: 15
v_gene: TRBV5-1
CDR3nt: TGCGCCAGCAGCTCGCAGGGGGAGGACACCGGGGAGCTGTTTTTT
CDR3aa: CASSSQGEDTGELFF

abundance: .
d_gene: .
j_gene: TRBJ2-7
len: 15
v_gene: TRBV12-3/TRBV12-4
CDR3nt: TGTGCCAGCAGTTTACGGCAGGGGAATGCCTACGAGCAGTACTTC
CDR3aa: CASSLRQGNAYEQYF

abundance: many
d_gene: .
j_gene: TRBJ2-3
len: 15
v_gene: TRBV27
CDR3nt: TGTGCCAGCAGTTTATCGGTTAGCGGCACAGATACGCAGTATTTT
CDR3aa: CASSLSVSGTDTQYF

abundance: .
d_gene: .
j_gene: TRBJ2-7
len: 16
v_gene: TRBV18
CDR3nt: TGTGCCAGCTCTCTCCTCGCGGGGCAGGGGGGTATCGAGCAGTACTTC
CDR3aa: CASSLLAGQGGIEQYF

abundance: many
d_gene: .
j_gene: TRBJ2-7
len: 14
v_gene: TRBV6-1
CDR3nt: TGTGCCAGCAGCCTTGACAGGGAGGTCCACGAGCAGTACTTC
CDR3aa: CASSLDREVHEQYF

abundance: .
d_gene: .
j_gene: TRBJ2-7
len: 12
v_gene: TRBV20-1
CDR3nt: TGCAGTGCTAGGGGACTTCTCTACGAGCAGTACTTC
CDR3aa: CSARGLLYEQYF

abundance: few
d_gene: .
j_gene: TRBJ2-3
len: 13
v_gene: TRBV20-1
CDR3nt: TGCAGTGCTAGAGGACCCGGCACAGATACGCAGTATTTT
CDR3aa: CSARGPGTDTQYF

abundance: many
d_gene: .
j_gene: TRBJ2-2
len: 15
v_gene: TRBV5-1
CDR3nt: TGCGCCAGCAGCTTGGCCACAGGGAACACCGGGGAGCTGTTTTTT
CDR3aa: CASSLATGNTGELFF

abundance: .
d_gene: TRBD1
j_gene: TRBJ2-3
len: 15
v_gene: TRBV7-9
CDR3nt: TGTGCCAGCAGCTTAGAGTCCACAGGGGCCGATACGCAGTATTTT
CDR3aa: CASSLESTGADTQYF

abundance: many
d_gene: .
j_gene: TRBJ2-5
len: 14
v_gene: TRBV7-2
CDR3nt: TGTGCCAGCAGCTTATCTGGGGGCCGCGAGACCCAGTACTTC
CDR3aa: CASSLSGGRETQYF

abundance: many
d_gene: .
j_gene: TRBJ2-3
len: 13
v_gene: TRBV28
CDR3nt: TGTGCCAGCAGCTCACAGCAAACAGATACGCAGTATTTT
CDR3aa: CASSSQQTDTQYF

abundance: many
d_gene: TRBD1
j_gene: TRBJ1-2
len: 15
v_gene: TRBV27
CDR3nt: TGTGCCAGCAGTGATCGTAGGGACAGGGTATTCGGCTACACCTTC
CDR3aa: CASSDRRDRVFGYTF

abundance: .
d_gene: TRBD1
j_gene: TRBJ2-7
len: 14
v_gene: TRBV7-9
CDR3nt: TGTGCCAGCAGCTGGGACAGGGCCACCTACGAGCAGTACTTC
CDR3aa: CASSWDRATYEQYF

abundance: few
d_gene: .
j_gene: TRBJ1-1
len: 14
v_gene: TRBV5-1
CDR3nt: TGCGCCAGCAGCTTGGAAGGCACCAGCACTGAAGCTTTCTTT
CDR3aa: CASSLEGTSTEAFF

abundance: many
d_gene: .
j_gene: TRBJ2-1
len: 15
v_gene: TRBV4-1
CDR3nt: TGCGCCAGCAGCCTCGAGTCGGGGTCCTACAATGAGCAGTTCTTC
CDR3aa: CASSLESGSYNEQFF

abundance: .
d_gene: TRBD1
j_gene: TRBJ1-5
len: 16
v_gene: TRBV7-8
CDR3nt: TGTGCCAGCAGCTTATTAACAGGGGGCAGCAATCAGCCCCAGCATTTT
CDR3aa: CASSLLTGGSNQPQHF